Following are 20 T cell receptor beta chains from one sample sequenced in a study of response to subunit inactivated influenza vaccine. TCRdb reanalysed the RT-PCR reads using MiXCR and keeps one entry per CDR3 protein. The sample consists of roughly 180,000 distinct CDR3 sequences, around 8.8% of them appearing once. The source was non-naive T cells sorted from PBMCs, collected on the day of vaccination. Receptors were obtained from a man in his fifties or sixties who received an inactivated influenza vaccine.

The chain is built from TRBV24-1 and TRBJ2-3, with 7 bases lining up with TRBD2. This CDR3 is 17 amino acids long. Germline V gives CDR1 KGHDR, CDR2 SFDVKD. J was trimmed by 2 bases and V by 5 bases; bases with no gene match: 12. The CDR3 sequence is CATSASGLEGNTDTQYF. CDR3 in DNA: TGTGCCACCAGTGCTAGCGGATTGGAGGGTAACACAGATACGCAGTATTTT.

The rearrangement links TRBV7-8 to TRBJ2-7; no clear D gene. The CDR3 length is 18 residues. V lost 1 base and J 2 bases, leaving 21 bases between the germline ends. Germline lookup yields CDR1 SGHVS and CDR2 FQNEAQ. CDR3 in amino acids: CASSLGSLRIATTYEQYF. DNA for the CDR3: TGTGCCAGCAGCTTAGGGTCTTTGCGAATAGCTACCACCTACGAGCAGTACTTC.

The J gene is TRBJ2-1, the V gene TRBV19, with D possibly matching TRBD2 (5 bases). The CDR3 has 17 amino acids. Per the germline V gene, CDR1 is LNHDA and CDR2 is SQIVND (reference sequence). Trimming pared 5 bases from V and 0 bases from J, leaving 17 bases between. Here the CDR3 reads CASSPSRAESSYNEQFF. Here the CDR3 DNA reads TGTGCCAGTAGTCCATCCCGAGCGGAGAGCTCCTACAATGAGCAGTTCTTC.

The chain uses TRBV11-2 and TRBJ2-3; 7 bases align to TRBD1. The CDR3 sequence is 14 residues long. V gave up 6 bases and J gave up 2 bases; unmatched junction bases: 5. Germline CDR1 SGHAT, CDR2 FQNNGV. Here the CDR3 DNA reads TGTGCCAGCAGACCGACAGGGTTCACAGATACGCAGTATTTT. As protein: CASRPTGFTDTQYF.

This clonotype was picked up a small number of times. The rearrangement uses TRBV7-2 and TRBJ2-2; 15 nucleotides agree with TRBD2. Germline V gives CDR1 SGHTA, CDR2 FQGNSA. This CDR3 is 16 amino acids long. Trimming removed 9 bases from V and 6 bases from J; junction bases left unmatched: 8. Here the CDR3 DNA reads TGTGCCAGGACTACCGGGACTAGCGGGAGGTCCGGGGAGCTGTTTTTT. Its protein is CARTTGTSGRSGELFF.

The chain links TRBV20-1 to TRBJ2-3, with a possible D match to TRBD2 (5 bases). Trimming pared 6 bases from V and 1 base from J, leaving 17 bases between. Per germline, CDR1 DFQATT and CDR2 SNEGSKA (reference sequence). The CDR3 spans 15 residues. The CDR3 here is CSAPPGSGRTDTQYF. DNA for the CDR3: TGCAGTGCCCCCCCGGGGAGCGGACGCACAGATACGCAGTATTTT.

The J gene is TRBJ1-3, the V gene TRBV11-1; D is ambiguous. The CDR3 consists of 15 residues. Trimming took 5 bases from V and 0 from J, leaving 11 bases between them. CDR1 is SGHAT and CDR2 is FQDESV in the germline V gene (reference sequence). The chain's CDR3 is CASSDVKNSGNTIYF. DNA of the CDR3: TGTGCCAGCAGCGACGTCAAGAACTCTGGAAACACCATATATTTT. The whole variable domain, filled in from reference TRBV11-1 and TRBJ1-3, reads EAEVAQSPRYKITEKSQAVAFWCDPISGHATLYWYRQILGQGPELLVQFQDESVVDDSQLPKDRFSAERLKGVDSTLKIQPAELGDSAMYLCASSDVKNSGNTIYFGEGSWLTVV.

This rearrangement joins TRBV9 to TRBJ2-1; D might be TRBD2 (6 bases). The germline gives CDR1 SGDLS, CDR2 YYNGEE. The CDR3 spans 15 residues. V lost 4 bases to trimming and J lost 6 bases, with 17 bases between them. CDR3 DNA: TGTGCCAGCAGCTCAGAAGGCGGGGCCTTCAATGAGCAGTTCTTC. Its translation is CASSSEGGAFNEQFF. Complete variable domain (other parts from reference TRBV9 and TRBJ2-1): DSGVTQTPKHLITATGQRVTLRCSPRSGDLSVYWYQQSLDQGLQFLIQYYNGEERAKGNILERFSAQQFPDLHSELNLSSLELGDSALYFCASSSEGGAFNEQFFGPGTRLTVL.

The chain combines TRBV28 with TRBJ2-1; 8 bases fit TRBD2. The CDR3 sequence is 17 residues long. Trimming took 4 bases from V and 0 from J; bases not matched to a gene: 8. CDR1 MDHEN and CDR2 SYDVKM come from the germline V gene. The CDR3 sequence is CASSSQTSASSYNEQFF. DNA of the CDR3: TGTGCCAGCAGTTCCCAGACTAGCGCAAGCTCCTACAATGAGCAGTTCTTC. The full variable domain, completed using reference TRBV28 and TRBJ2-1, is DVKVTQSSRYLVKRTGEKVFLECVQDMDHENMFWYRQDPGLGLRLIYFSYDVKMKEKGDIPEGYSVSREKKERFSLILESASTNQTSMYLCASSSQTSASSYNEQFFGPGTRLTVL.

There are a few counts of this clonotype. The CDR3 region has the DNA TGTGCCAGCAGTTATTCGGCTAGCGGGAGCTCCTACAATGAGCAGTTCTTC. It codes for CASSYSASGSSYNEQFF. The rearrangement joins TRBV6-5 to TRBJ2-1; 10 bases match TRBD2. This CDR3 is built from 17 residues. V was pared by 3 bases and J by 0 bases, with 5 bases of the junction left unmatched. Germline V gene data show CDR1 as MNHEY and CDR2 as SVGAGI.

This clonotype was counted at least ten times. V is TRBV12-3 or TRBV12-4 and J is TRBJ2-5; 10 nucleotides line up with TRBD2. V gave up 3 bases and J gave up 4 bases; unmatched junction bases: 5. This CDR3 spans 15 amino acids. CDR3 DNA: TGTGCCAGCAGTTTTTCTAGCGGGAGAACAGAGACCCAGTACTTC. Residues: CASSFSSGRTETQYF.

This clonotype appeared a few times. The V gene is TRBV4-3, the J gene TRBJ2-2; D gene unclear. Germline lookup yields CDR1 LGHNA and CDR2 YSLEER. Deletions cut 0 bases from V and 2 bases from J, with 10 bases between. This CDR3 is built from 16 residues. The DNA of the CDR3 is TGCGCCAGCAGCCAAGAACCGGGTTCCAACACCGGGGAGCTGTTTTTT. Translation gives CASSQEPGSNTGELFF.

This chain joins TRBV10-3 and TRBJ1-2; possibly TRBD1 for D (6 bases). CDR3 length equals 15 residues. V lost 7 bases and J 2 bases, leaving 17 bases between the germline ends. Per the germline V gene, CDR1 is ENHRY and CDR2 is SYGVKD. CDR3 amino acids: CAINAGRDINYGYTF. DNA for the CDR3: TGTGCCATCAACGCGGGCCGGGACATCAACTATGGCTACACCTTC.

This chain connects TRBV7-2 to TRBJ2-7, with TRBD1 matching over 8 bases. From germline, CDR1 is SGHTA and CDR2 FQGNSA. This CDR3 is built from 14 residues. V shed 7 bases, J shed 3 bases, and the junction held 8 bases outside the gene matches. The CDR3 spells CASTRTGSLYEQYF. The CDR3 DNA is TGTGCCAGCACCCGGACAGGGTCTCTCTACGAGCAGTACTTC.

A few counts support this clonotype. The rearrangement links TRBV11-2 to TRBJ1-3, with D uncertain. The CDR3 spans 15 residues. The germline V and J ends were trimmed by 1 base and 0 bases, with 7 bases remaining between them. The V gene's germline CDR1 is SGHAT and CDR2 FQNNGV. CDR3 nucleotides: TGTGCCAGCAGCTTAGTTTCGGGCTCTGGAAACACCATATATTTT. It is translated as CASSLVSGSGNTIYF.

In this sample, this clonotype turned up a few times. This chain joins TRBV29-1 and TRBJ2-7; 10 nucleotides agree with TRBD2. J gave up 4 bases and V 6 bases, and 15 bases lay outside the gene matches. The CDR3 totals 16 residues. Germline assignment: CDR1 SQVTM and CDR2 ANQGSEA. CDR3 loop: CSVTGLAGAQIYEQYF. The CDR3 bases are TGCAGCGTAACCGGGCTAGCGGGAGCCCAAATTTACGAGCAGTACTTC.

There are many counts of this clonotype. The rearrangement uses TRBV12-3 or TRBV12-4 and TRBJ2-2, with D tentatively TRBD2 (5 bases). The CDR3 contains 14 residues. Trimming stripped 5 bases from V and 6 bases from J, with 13 bases between. The CDR3 protein is CASSPLNGAGELFF. The CDR3, as DNA: TGTGCCAGCAGTCCCCTCAACGGGGCCGGGGAGCTGTTTTTT.

The V call is TRBV20-1, the J call TRBJ1-1; tentatively, D is TRBD1 (5 bases). This CDR3 is built from 13 residues. V was clipped by 5 bases and J by 5 bases, with 15 bases between them. Looked up from germline, CDR1 is DFQATT and CDR2 is SNEGSKA (reference sequence). DNA of the CDR3: TGCAGTGCTCTCTGGGGCGCGGAGACTGAAGCTTTCTTT. This translates into CSALWGAETEAFF.

This clonotype occurred many times. The chain joins TRBV28 to TRBJ1-2; no firm D call. The CDR3 is 14 amino acids. Germline-derived CDR1 and CDR2 are MDHEN and SYDVKM. V lost 3 bases to trimming and J lost 0 bases, with 8 bases between them. CDR3: CASSFLGTNYGYTF. The CDR3 coding sequence is TGTGCCAGCAGTTTTCTGGGCACTAACTATGGCTACACCTTC.

The rearrangement joins TRBV28 to TRBJ2-3; 13 bases align to TRBD2. The germline V gene encodes CDR1 MDHEN and CDR2 SYDVKM. V was pared by 5 bases and J by 4 bases, with 6 bases of the junction left unmatched. This CDR3 has 16 residues. CDR3 residues: CASSLLLAGGPDTQYF. DNA for the CDR3: TGTGCCAGCAGTCTCTTACTAGCGGGAGGGCCAGATACGCAGTATTTT.